This T cell receptor (beta chain) comes out of a study of T cells in localized non-small cell lung cancer. This CDR3 region has 14 residues. The V gene's germline CDR1 is LNHDA and CDR2 SQIVND (reference sequence). Between the trimmed V and J ends, which lost 3 bases and 0 bases, there was a span of 9 bases. The protocol was immunoSEQ multiplex PCR, while the TCRdb copy is restricted to in-frame clones and leaves out a portion. The sample shows fewer than 3,000 clones, approximately 24% of them seen only once. This TCR was recovered from a male donor at least 60 years old with stage I squamous cell lung carcinoma. Source: normal lung tissue next to the tumor, taken before any cancer treatment. The chain employs TRBV19 and TRBJ2-7, with D uncertain. CDR3 residues: CASSISANSYEQYF. CDR3 nucleotides: TGTGCCAGTAGTATTTCTGCAAACTCCTACGAGCAGTACTTC. Using reference TRBV19 and TRBJ2-7 for the parts outside the CDR3, the full variable domain is DGGITQSPKYLFRKEGQNVTLSCEQNLNHDAMYWYRQDPGQGLRLIYYSQIVNDFQKGDIAEGYSVSREKKESFPLTVTSAQKNPTAFYLCASSISANSYEQYFGPGTRLTVT.